This TCR beta chain originates from a study of beta chain features in type 1 diabetes. CDR3 length: 15 residues. V trimming: 1 base; J trimming: 8 bases; junction bases outside the gene matches: 7. Per germline, CDR1 SGHRS and CDR2 YFSETQ. This clone showed up just a few times. Averaging roughly 120 mL, one heparinised blood draw came from each individual donor. Every bit of the isolated RNA underwent reverse transcription, so sequencing read expressed TCRB transcripts. Assay: immunoSEQ multiplex PCR; the TCRdb copy retains only in-frame clones and omits some. Of roughly 330,000 clones detected, about 10% appear once; the ten largest clones hold about 0.015%.

The receptor was derived from a woman aged 30 to 39 in good health. Sequencing used naive CD4+ T cells from blood. The gene calls are TRBV5-1 and TRBJ2-1; TRBD2 agrees at 9 bases. This CDR3 reads CASSLIAGAEHEQFF. The CDR3 region has the DNA TGCGCCAGCAGCTTGATAGCGGGAGCGGAGCATGAGCAGTTCTTC.